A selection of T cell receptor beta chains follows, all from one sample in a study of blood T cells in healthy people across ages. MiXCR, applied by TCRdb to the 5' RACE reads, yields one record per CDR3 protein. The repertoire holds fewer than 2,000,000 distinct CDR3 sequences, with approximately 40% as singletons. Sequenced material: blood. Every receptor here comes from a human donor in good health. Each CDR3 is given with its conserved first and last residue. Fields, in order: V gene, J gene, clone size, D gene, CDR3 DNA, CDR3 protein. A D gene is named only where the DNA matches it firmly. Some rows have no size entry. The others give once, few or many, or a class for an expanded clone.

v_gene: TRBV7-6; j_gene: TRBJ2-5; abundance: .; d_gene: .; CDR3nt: TGTGCCAGCCGCCCTATAGCGCAGGCCCAGTACTTC; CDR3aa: CASRPIAQAQYF
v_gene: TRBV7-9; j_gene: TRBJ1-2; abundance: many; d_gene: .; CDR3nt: TGTGCCAGCAGCTTGGGCGGCCTCTATGGCTACACCTTC; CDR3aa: CASSLGGLYGYTF
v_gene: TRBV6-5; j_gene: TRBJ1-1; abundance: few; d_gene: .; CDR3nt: TGTGCCAGCAGTTACTCCGAGGGTCCTGAAGCTTTCTTT; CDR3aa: CASSYSEGPEAFF
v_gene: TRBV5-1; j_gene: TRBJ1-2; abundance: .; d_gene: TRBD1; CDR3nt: TGCGCCAGCGGGGATTCCGGGACAGTCTATGGCTACACCTTC; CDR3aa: CASGDSGTVYGYTF
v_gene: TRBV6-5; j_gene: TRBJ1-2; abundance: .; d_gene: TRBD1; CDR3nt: TGTGCCAGCACCGGACAGGCGGGTAGTGGCTACACCTTC; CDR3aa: CASTGQAGSGYTF
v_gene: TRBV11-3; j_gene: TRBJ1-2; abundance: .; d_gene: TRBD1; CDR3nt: TGTGCCAGCAGCGCTGGACAGGGTGGGGTCTATGGCTACACCTTC; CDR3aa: CASSAGQGGVYGYTF
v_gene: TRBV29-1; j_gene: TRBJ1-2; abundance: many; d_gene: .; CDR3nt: TGCAGCGCCACTGGAGGCCTTAACTATGGCTACACCTTC; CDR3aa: CSATGGLNYGYTF
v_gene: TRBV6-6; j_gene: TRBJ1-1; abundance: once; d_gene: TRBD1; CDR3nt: TGTGCCAGCAGTTATCAGGGGGAGTACACTGAAGCTTTCTTT; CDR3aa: CASSYQGEYTEAFF
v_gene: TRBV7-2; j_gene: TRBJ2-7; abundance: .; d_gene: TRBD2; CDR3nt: TGTGCCAGCAGCCTAGTCGGGACTATCTACGAGCAGTACTTC; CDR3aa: CASSLVGTIYEQYF
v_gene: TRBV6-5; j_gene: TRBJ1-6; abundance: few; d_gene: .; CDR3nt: TGTGCCAGCAGTTACTCGATGGGGGTGGGTAATTCACCCCTCCACTTT; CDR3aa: CASSYSMGVGNSPLHF
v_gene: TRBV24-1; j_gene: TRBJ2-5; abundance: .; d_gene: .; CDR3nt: TGTGCCACCAGTGAAAGTGGAGAGACCCAGTACTTC; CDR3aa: CATSESGETQYF
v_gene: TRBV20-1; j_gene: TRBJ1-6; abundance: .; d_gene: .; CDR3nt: TGCAGTGCTAGGTGGCCAGGTCGATCCTATAATTCACCCCTCCACTTT; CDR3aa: CSARWPGRSYNSPLHF
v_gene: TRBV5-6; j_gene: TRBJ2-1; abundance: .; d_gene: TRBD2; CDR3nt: TGTGCCAGCAGCTTGTCCTGGCGGGGAGGGACCTACAATGAGCAGTTCTTC; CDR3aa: CASSLSWRGGTYNEQFF
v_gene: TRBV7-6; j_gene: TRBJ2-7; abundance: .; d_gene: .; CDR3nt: TGTGCCAGCAGCCCCAGACTAGTTACCCATTCCTACGAGCAGTACTTC; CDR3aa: CASSPRLVTHSYEQYF
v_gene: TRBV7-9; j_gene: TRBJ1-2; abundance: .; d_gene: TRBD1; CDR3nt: TGTGCCAGCAGCCGGAGACAGGGGGAAACCTATGGCTACACCTTC; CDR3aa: CASSRRQGETYGYTF
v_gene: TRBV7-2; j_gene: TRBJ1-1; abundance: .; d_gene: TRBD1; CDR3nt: TGTGCCAGCAGAGAGACAGGGTATAGAGCTTTCTTT; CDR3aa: CASRETGYRAFF
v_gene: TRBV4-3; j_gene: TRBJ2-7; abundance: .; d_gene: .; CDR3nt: TGCGCCAGCAGCCAAGGCGACGGGGGTAGGTACGAGCAGTACTTC; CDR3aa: CASSQGDGGRYEQYF
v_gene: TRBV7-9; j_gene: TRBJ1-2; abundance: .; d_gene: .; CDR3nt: TGTGCCAGCAGCTTAGGGGGATTCGGACAGAGCTATGGCTACACCTTC; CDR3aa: CASSLGGFGQSYGYTF
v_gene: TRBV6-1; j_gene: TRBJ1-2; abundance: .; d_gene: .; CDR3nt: TGTGCCAGCAGCGCCGGACTGAACGTTGGCTACACCTTC; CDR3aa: CASSAGLNVGYTF
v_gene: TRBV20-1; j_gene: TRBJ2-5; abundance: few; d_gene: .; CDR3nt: TGCAGTGCTAGAGACAGGGAGGCCTGGGAGACCCAGTACTTC; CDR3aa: CSARDREAWETQYF
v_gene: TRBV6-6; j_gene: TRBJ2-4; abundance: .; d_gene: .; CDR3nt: TGTGCCAGCAGCTCGAGGGGGAGCGGAAACATTCAGTACTTC; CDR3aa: CASSSRGSGNIQYF
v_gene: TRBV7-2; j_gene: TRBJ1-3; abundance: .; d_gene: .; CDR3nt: TGTGCCAGCAGCTTATCGCGGGGGGTTGACACCATATATTTT; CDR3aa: CASSLSRGVDTIYF
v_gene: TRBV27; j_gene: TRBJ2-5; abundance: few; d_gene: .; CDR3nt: TGTGCCAGCAGTCTTCACCCGTGGGCAGGCGATTACAAGGAGACCCAGTACTTC; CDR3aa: CASSLHPWAGDYKETQYF
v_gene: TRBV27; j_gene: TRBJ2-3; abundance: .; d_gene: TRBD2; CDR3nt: TGTGCCAGCAGTAGCTATAGCGGGGAGGCGCAGTATTTT; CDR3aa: CASSSYSGEAQYF
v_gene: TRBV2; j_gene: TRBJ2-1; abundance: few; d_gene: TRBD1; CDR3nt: TGTGCCAGCAGTGGAGACAGGGGGCCTTACAATGAGCAGTTCTTC; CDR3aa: CASSGDRGPYNEQFF
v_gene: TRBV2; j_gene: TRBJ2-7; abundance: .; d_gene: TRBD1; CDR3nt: TGTGCCAGCAACCTGGACAGGGCTGACGAGCAGTACTTC; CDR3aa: CASNLDRADEQYF
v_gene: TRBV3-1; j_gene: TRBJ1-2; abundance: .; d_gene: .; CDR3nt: TGTGCCAGCAGGCAAAAGGCGGGTCAAACAACTAACTATGGCTACACCTTC; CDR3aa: CASRQKAGQTTNYGYTF
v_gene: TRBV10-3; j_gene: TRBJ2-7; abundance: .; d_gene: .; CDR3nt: TGTGCCATCAGTGAGTCGGGGCCGTCATCCTACGAGCAGTACTTC; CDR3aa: CAISESGPSSYEQYF
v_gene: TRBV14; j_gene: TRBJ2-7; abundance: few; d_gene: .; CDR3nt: TGTGCCAGCAGCCATAACAGAAGGAACTACGAGCAGTACTTC; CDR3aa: CASSHNRRNYEQYF
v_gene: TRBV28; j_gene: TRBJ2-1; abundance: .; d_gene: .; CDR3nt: TGTGCCAGCAGTTTCGGCAGGTACTCCTACAATGAGCAGTTCTTC; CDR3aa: CASSFGRYSYNEQFF
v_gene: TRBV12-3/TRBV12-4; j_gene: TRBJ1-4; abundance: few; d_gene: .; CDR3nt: TGTGCCACCCGAGGAAATTCGGCGGAAAAACTGTTTTTT; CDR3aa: CATRGNSAEKLFF
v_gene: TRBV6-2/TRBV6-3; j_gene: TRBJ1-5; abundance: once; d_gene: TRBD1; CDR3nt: TGTGCCAGCACCAACAGGGGCCCCAATCAGCCCCAGCATTTT; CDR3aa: CASTNRGPNQPQHF
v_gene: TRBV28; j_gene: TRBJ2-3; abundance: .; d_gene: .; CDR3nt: TGTGCCATTATGGGGGCCCGAGACACAGATACGCAGTATTTT; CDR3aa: CAIMGARDTDTQYF
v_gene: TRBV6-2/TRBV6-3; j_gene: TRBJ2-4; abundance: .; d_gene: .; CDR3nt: TGTGCCAGCAGTTCGGACGGGACACTAGCCAAAAACATTCAGTACTTC; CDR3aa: CASSSDGTLAKNIQYF
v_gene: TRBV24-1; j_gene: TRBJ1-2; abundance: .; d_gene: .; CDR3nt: TGTGCCACCAGTGACCTTGGACAGAACCATGGCTACACCTTC; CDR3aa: CATSDLGQNHGYTF
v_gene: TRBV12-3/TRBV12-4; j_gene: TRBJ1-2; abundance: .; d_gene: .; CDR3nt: TGTGCCAGCAGCGAACGGGGGGCTAACTATGGCTACACCTTC; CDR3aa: CASSERGANYGYTF
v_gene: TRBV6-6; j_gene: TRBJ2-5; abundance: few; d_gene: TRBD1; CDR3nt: TGTGCCAGCACTCTCGACAGGGACAAAGAGACCCAGTACTTC; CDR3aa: CASTLDRDKETQYF
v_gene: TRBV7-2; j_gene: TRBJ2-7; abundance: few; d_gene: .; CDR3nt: TGTGCCAGCAGCTTCTTGGGGGGAGTAGGGAACGAGCAGTACTTC; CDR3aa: CASSFLGGVGNEQYF
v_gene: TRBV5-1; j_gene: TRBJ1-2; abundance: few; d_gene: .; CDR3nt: TGCGCCAGCAGCATTGAGTGGGGCCGATCGGATGGCTACACCTTC; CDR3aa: CASSIEWGRSDGYTF
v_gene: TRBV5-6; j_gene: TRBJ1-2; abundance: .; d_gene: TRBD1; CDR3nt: TGTGCCATCCGCGGGACAGGGGTTCTCTATGGCTACACCTTC; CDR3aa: CAIRGTGVLYGYTF
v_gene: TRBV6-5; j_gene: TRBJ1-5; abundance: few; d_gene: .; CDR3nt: TGTGCCAGCAGTCCGGGGGGAGGGGGGAGCAATCAGCCCCAGCATTTT; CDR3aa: CASSPGGGGSNQPQHF
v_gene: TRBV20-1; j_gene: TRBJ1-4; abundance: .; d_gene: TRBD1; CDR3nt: TGCAGTGCTCCGGGACAGATGAATGAAAAACTGTTTTTT; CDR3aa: CSAPGQMNEKLFF
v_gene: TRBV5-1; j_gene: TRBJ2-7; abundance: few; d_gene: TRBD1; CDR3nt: TGCGCCAGCAGCTTGTCCGGAGACAGGGACTACGAGCAGTACTTC; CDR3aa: CASSLSGDRDYEQYF
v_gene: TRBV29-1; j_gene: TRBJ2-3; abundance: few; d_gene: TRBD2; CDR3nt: TGCAGCGTTGAGTGGGCTAGCGGTCCCACAGATACGCAGTATTTT; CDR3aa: CSVEWASGPTDTQYF
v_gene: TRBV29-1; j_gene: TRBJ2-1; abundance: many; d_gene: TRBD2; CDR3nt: TGCAGCGTCTATTGGAGCGGGGGGGCTAATGAGCAGTTCTTC; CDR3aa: CSVYWSGGANEQFF
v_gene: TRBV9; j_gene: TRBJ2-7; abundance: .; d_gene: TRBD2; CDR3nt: TGTGCCAGCAGCGAGGGACTAGCGGGGGCGGGGTACGAGCAGTACTTC; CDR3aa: CASSEGLAGAGYEQYF
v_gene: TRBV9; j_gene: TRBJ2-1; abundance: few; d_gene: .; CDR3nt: TGTGCCAGCAGCGTATCGAAGGGTTTCTCCTACAATGAGCAGTTCTTC; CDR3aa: CASSVSKGFSYNEQFF
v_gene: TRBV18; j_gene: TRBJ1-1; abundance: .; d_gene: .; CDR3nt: TGTGCCAGCTCACGTGGTGGGGAGACTGTAGCTTTCTTT; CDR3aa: CASSRGGETVAFF
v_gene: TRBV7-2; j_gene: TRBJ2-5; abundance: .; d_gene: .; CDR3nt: TGTGCCGGCAAAAGGGGGGGGCGAGAGACCCAGTACTTC; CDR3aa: CAGKRGGRETQYF
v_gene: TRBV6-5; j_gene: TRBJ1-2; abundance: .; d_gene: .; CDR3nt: TGTGCCAGCAGGAGGAGTTATAACTATGGCTACACCTTC; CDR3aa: CASRRSYNYGYTF
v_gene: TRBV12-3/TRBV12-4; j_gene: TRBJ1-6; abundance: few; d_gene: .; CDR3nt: TGTGCCAGCAGGGCCGAGTCCGGTTCACCCCTCCACTTT; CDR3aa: CASRAESGSPLHF
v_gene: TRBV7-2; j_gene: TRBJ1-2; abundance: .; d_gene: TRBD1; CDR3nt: TGTGCCAGCAGCTCGAAGACAGGGGGCAACTATGGCTACACCTTC; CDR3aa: CASSSKTGGNYGYTF
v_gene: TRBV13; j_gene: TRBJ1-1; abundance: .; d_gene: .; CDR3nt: TGTGCCAGCAGCCCAGATTTCGGGAACGACCTTGAAGCTTTCTTT; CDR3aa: CASSPDFGNDLEAFF